A selection of T cell receptor beta chains follows, all from one sample in a study of T cell responses to AZD1222 COVID-19 vaccine. Produced via immunoSEQ multiplex PCR; TCRdb's table is partial and in-frame only. In the table there are 84,000 or so clones, approximately 90% of which are singletons. This sample comprised peripheral blood, obtained on day 0 of AZD1222 vaccination. The receptors were gathered from an adult in good health. CDR3s include the opening cysteine and the closing phenylalanine or tryptophan. The D gene is left open where the match is weak. Size is stated for part of the rows, as once, few or many counts, or as a class when the clone is expanded.

clone_size j_call v_call d_call cdr3_nt cdr3_aa
NA TRBJ2-7 TRBV14 NA TGTGCCAGCAGCCAAGCCCAGGACTTCTCATCCTACGAGCAGTACTTC CASSQAQDFSSYEQYF
NA TRBJ1-1 TRBV6-5 NA TGTGCCAGCAGTTCCTTGAGGGGGGGGATTTACACTGAAGCTTTCTTT CASSSLRGGIYTEAFF
NA TRBJ2-7 TRBV28 TRBD1 TGTGCCAGCAGTCCGGGGGACAGGGTGAGGTACGAGCAGTACTTC CASSPGDRVRYEQYF
NA TRBJ2-7 TRBV27 NA TGTGCCAGCAGTTTTAGGGATTCCTACGAGCAGTACTTC CASSFRDSYEQYF
NA TRBJ2-7 TRBV7-9 NA TGTGCCAGCAGCTTATTAGTAGAGAACGAGCAGTACTTC CASSLLVENEQYF
NA TRBJ2-3 TRBV7-2 TRBD2 TGTGCCAGCAGCAACGGACTAGGCCTCGCCACAGATACGCAGTATTTT CASSNGLGLATDTQYF
NA TRBJ1-2 TRBV14 NA TGTGCCAGCAGCCAAGGGCCCCCAGACTATGGCTACACCTTC CASSQGPPDYGYTF
NA TRBJ1-1 TRBV4-2 NA TGTGCCAGCAGCCAAGAAGGAGGGTGGGGCACTGAAGCTTTCTTT CASSQEGGWGTEAFF
NA TRBJ2-4 TRBV27 NA TGTGCCAGCAGTTCCCTTCGCAGGGGTCTAGCCAAAAACATTCAGTACTTC CASSSLRRGLAKNIQYF
once TRBJ1-1 TRBV4-2 TRBD1 TGTGCCAGCAGCCTCCTGGGACAGGGTTACACTGAAGCTTTCTTT CASSLLGQGYTEAFF
NA TRBJ2-7 TRBV19 NA TGTGCCAGTAGTCTAGGAGACAGGAGCTCCTACGAGCAGTACTTC CASSLGDRSSYEQYF
once TRBJ2-2 TRBV10-1 NA TGCGCCAGCAGTGTAGGGCTCACCGGGGAGCTGTTTTTT CASSVGLTGELFF
NA TRBJ2-5 TRBV10-3 TRBD2 TGTGCCTCGAGACTAGCGGTACAAGAGACCCAGTACTTC CASRLAVQETQYF
once TRBJ1-6 TRBV18 NA TGTGCCAGCTCACCAATGGGGGTCTTGAATTCACCCCTCCACTTT CASSPMGVLNSPLHF
once TRBJ2-7 TRBV5-4 NA TGTGCCAGCAGCTTGGACAGGGCCACTTTATACGAGCAGTACTTC CASSLDRATLYEQYF